Shown below are 2 T cell receptor beta chains from a single sample sequenced in a study of blood T cell repertoires in COVID-19. The assay was immunoSEQ multiplex PCR, and TCRdb's table has in-frame clones only and misses some. The repertoire includes a few hundred thousand clones, approximately 90% of them detected once, and under 9.5% sits in the top ten. Sequences were obtained from PBMCs or T cells enriched from blood (not recorded which). These receptors all come from a woman aged 60-75 years who had recovered from COVID-19.

The V and J genes are TRBV28 and TRBJ2-7; 7 bases line up with TRBD2. Germline V lookup: CDR1 MDHEN, CDR2 SYDVKM. This CDR3 is 15 amino acids long. Trimming took 7 bases from V and 2 from J; bases not matched to a gene: 11. Written as DNA, the CDR3 is TGTGCCAGCACCCTTGGGTCGGGGGGACCCTACGAGCAGTACTTC. Translation gives CASTLGSGGPYEQYF.

This clone came up once. V is TRBV6-5 and J is TRBJ2-2; possibly TRBD1 for D (5 bases). Germline V gene data show CDR1 as MNHEY and CDR2 as SVGAGI. V dropped 6 bases and J dropped 3 bases, with 11 bases sitting between them. The CDR3 length is 14 residues. The CDR3 region is CASSGRAYTGELFF. The CDR3 nucleotides are TGTGCCAGCAGCGGCAGGGCTTACACCGGGGAGCTGTTTTTT.